The clone carrying this TCR beta chain was counted a few times. The antigen is undetermined. PCR amplification relied on 60 Vbeta primers (plus 13 Jbeta primers). Sequenced by immunoSEQ multiplex PCR; TCRdb stores in-frame clones only, minus some. Here the sample spans about 110,000 clones, around 80% being singletons. Trimming removed 0 bases at V and 4 bases at J, with 13 bases between. Germline values: CDR1 SGHRS, CDR2 YFSETQ. CDR3 length equals 15 residues. The data derive from a study of cytomegalovirus exposure and HLA in healthy donors. About the research overall: Of around 400 genotyped donors, around 86% grouped in the Caucasian-associated ancestry cluster.

Points from the study as a whole: Common viral pathogens (according to a later analysis) appeared linked to several of the most significant clusters. Later analysis reportedly placed an Asian-associated ancestry cluster below the roughly 700-donor mean in N-insertions.

The origin of this receptor is a man in his thirties or forties in good health and CMV-seropositive. This chain links TRBV5-1 with TRBJ1-1; the D is unclear. Sequenced input: PBMCs. CDR3 loop: CASSLARGDVTEAFF. In nucleotides, the CDR3 is TGCGCCAGCAGCTTGGCCCGGGGTGACGTCACTGAAGCTTTCTTT.